The next 31 T cell receptor beta chains were all read from a single sample in a study of cytomegalovirus exposure and HLA in healthy donors. It was with 60 Vbeta and 13 Jbeta primers that the PCR ran. TCRdb's table, derived via immunoSEQ multiplex PCR, lists solely in-frame clones and lacks some. This sample carries roughly 120,000 clones, 76% of them seen once, and the ten largest clones take 1.9%. Input material: PBMCs. Source of these receptors: a man over 45 in good health and CMV-seronegative.

This chain joins TRBV5-4 and TRBJ2-5, with D possibly TRBD1 on 5 matching bases. Looked up from germline, CDR1 is SGHNT and CDR2 is YYREEE (reference sequence). The CDR3 is 14 residues long. Trimming removed 0 bases at V and 5 bases at J, with 11 bases between. The CDR3 sequence is CASSLGQGGETQYF. The CDR3 DNA reads TGTGCCAGCAGCTTGGGCCAGGGTGGGGAGACCCAGTACTTC.

This sequence joins TRBV19 and TRBJ1-1, with D perhaps matching TRBD1 (5 bases). CDR3 length: 15 residues. Deletions cut 7 bases from V and 4 bases from J, with 19 bases between. The germline V gene has CDR1 LNHDA and CDR2 SQIVND (reference sequence). CDR3 region: CASTPDQAGGTEAFF. DNA of the CDR3: TGTGCCAGTACCCCGGATCAGGCGGGGGGCACTGAAGCTTTCTTT.

This rearrangement joins TRBV5-4 to TRBJ2-5; tentatively, D is TRBD2 (6 bases). The CDR3 length is 15 residues. The germline CDR1 and CDR2 sequences are SGHNT and YYREEE (reference sequence). The germline V and J ends were trimmed by 6 bases and 5 bases, with 20 bases remaining between them. The CDR3 spells CASTSASEWGETQYF. Written as DNA, the CDR3 is TGTGCCAGCACCTCCGCTAGCGAGTGGGGGGAGACCCAGTACTTC.

This clone was recorded only once. The chain recombines TRBV6-5 with TRBJ2-5; a possible D gene is TRBD2 (5 bases). CDR1 and CDR2 (germline): MNHEY, SVGAGI. V dropped 8 bases and J dropped 5 bases, with 21 bases sitting between them. CDR3 length equals 15 residues. CDR3 amino acids: CASGPGMSWGETQYF. The CDR3 DNA reads TGTGCCAGCGGTCCGGGGATGTCATGGGGTGAGACCCAGTACTTC.

V gene TRBV29-1 combines with J gene TRBJ2-1; maybe TRBD1 (6 bases). Germline CDR1 is SQVTM and CDR2 is ANQGSEA. V lost 4 bases, J lost 4 bases, and 8 bases lay in between. This CDR3 comprises 12 residues. In DNA, the CDR3 is TGCAGCGTTGGACAGGTTTACAATGAGCAGTTCTTC. This translates into CSVGQVYNEQFF.

V gene TRBV5-1 combines with J gene TRBJ2-7, with 8 bases that match TRBD2. The CDR3 loop spans 14 amino acids. The V and J ends lost 4 bases and 3 bases, in that order; junction bases with no gene match: 6. Germline V gives CDR1 SGHRS, CDR2 YFSETQ. The CDR3 sequence: CASSREGQNYEQYF. The CDR3 DNA is TGCGCCAGCAGCCGGGAGGGACAAAACTACGAGCAGTACTTC. Full variable domain (rest looked up from reference TRBV5-1 and TRBJ2-7): KAGVTQTPRYLIKTRGQQVTLSCSPISGHRSVSWYQQTPGQGLQFLFEYFSETQRNKGNFPGRFSGRQFSNSRSEMNVSTLELGDSALYLCASSREGQNYEQYFGPGTRLTVT.

The V and J genes are TRBV28 and TRBJ1-5; D not resolved. The CDR3 consists of 12 residues. Deletions cut 4 bases from V and 5 bases from J, with 6 bases between. Germline V gene sequence: CDR1 MDHEN, CDR2 SYDVKM. CDR3 DNA sequence: TGTGCCAGCAGTTATAGTTATCAGCCCCAGCATTTT. It codes for CASSYSYQPQHF. The entire variable domain, with the rest obtained from reference TRBV28 and TRBJ1-5, is as follows: DVKVTQSSRYLVKRTGEKVFLECVQDMDHENMFWYRQDPGLGLRLIYFSYDVKMKEKGDIPEGYSVSREKKERFSLILESASTNQTSMYLCASSYSYQPQHFGDGTRLSIL.

This clone was seen a few times. The chain employs TRBV2 and TRBJ1-2, with unresolved D. Germline V gene sequence: CDR1 SNHLY, CDR2 FYNNEI. The CDR3 covers 13 residues. V was pared by 7 bases and J by 4 bases, with 13 bases between. Here the CDR3 DNA reads TGTGCCAGCACCCTCAGGAATTCCTATGGCTACACCTTC. This translates into CASTLRNSYGYTF.

This sequence joins TRBV21-1 and TRBJ2-3; the DNA was not used to check the table's D call, TRBD2. TRBV21-1 is a pseudogene locus. This CDR3 is 17 amino acids long. DNA of the CDR3: TGTGCCAGCAGCACACCTTGGACTAGCGAGGAGTATCATACGCAGTATTTT. It codes for CASSTPWTSEEYHTQYF.

About this clone: Its ends do not fully match the called genes, so a read error is possible. This chain joins TRBV6-5 and TRBJ2-5, with 9 bases that match TRBD1. The germline V gene encodes CDR1 MNHEY and CDR2 SVGAGI. There are 15 residues in the CDR3. The CDR3 loop reads CANSYGQGSLQTQYF. The DNA for the CDR3 is TGTGCCAACAGTTATGGACAGGGGTCGTTACAGACCCAGTACTTC.

The J gene is TRBJ2-3, the V gene TRBV4-3; D is uncertain. This CDR3 has 14 residues. The V end lost 1 base, the J end lost 2 bases, and 7 bases lay between the germline ends. CDR1 is LGHNA, CDR2 YSLEER, per germline. CDR3 amino acids: CASSQVRTTDTQYF. DNA of the CDR3: TGCGCCAGCAGCCAAGTGCGCACCACAGATACGCAGTATTTT.

The V call is TRBV9, the J call TRBJ1-2; the match to TRBD1 covers 11 bases. Trimming cost V 0 bases and J 7 bases; bases outside gene matches: 5. This CDR3 spans 15 amino acids. The germline gives CDR1 SGDLS, CDR2 YYNGEE. Here the CDR3 DNA reads TGTGCCAGCAGCGTAGTAGGACAGGGGGCGAGTGGCTACACCTTC. This translates into CASSVVGQGASGYTF.

This chain uses TRBV5-4 with TRBJ1-2; the D is unclear. With 0 bases removed from V and 7 bases from J, the gap between germline ends came to 7 bases. Germline V gene data show CDR1 as SGHNT and CDR2 as YYREEE (reference sequence). This CDR3 spans 12 amino acids. In DNA, the CDR3 is TGTGCCAGCAGCTTGGCGCTGAGTGGCTACACCTTC. Amino acid sequence: CASSLALSGYTF.

This clone was counted only a few times. Other DNA sequences from this sample encode an identical CDR3 as well. This sequence joins TRBV9 and TRBJ1-2; 7 bases are shared with TRBD1. The CDR3 contains 14 residues. Looked up from germline, CDR1 is SGDLS and CDR2 is YYNGEE. J was trimmed by 4 bases and V by 0 bases; bases with no gene match: 3. The CDR3 nucleotides are TGTGCCAGCAGCGTAGCCAGACAGGGCTATGGCTACACCTTC. Translating it yields CASSVARQGYGYTF.

The gene calls are TRBV19 and TRBJ1-6, with 9 nucleotides matching TRBD1. CDR1 is LNHDA and CDR2 is SQIVND in the germline V gene (reference sequence). The V and J ends lost 5 bases and 9 bases, in that order; junction bases with no gene match: 5. CDR3 length: 14 residues. The CDR3 coding sequence is TGTGCCAGTAGTTCGGACAGGGGAGGTTCACCCCTCCACTTT. This codes for CASSSDRGGSPLHF.

The chain employs TRBV9 and TRBJ2-2, with TRBD2 matching 8 bases. Losses at the gene ends were 6 bases for V and 7 bases for J; bases not matched to a gene: 5. The germline gives CDR1 SGDLS, CDR2 YYNGEE. The CDR3 spans 13 residues. As DNA, the CDR3 is TGTGCCAGCACGGGGGGGCTTGGCGGGGAGCTGTTTTTT. Amino acids: CASTGGLGGELFF.

This clone was detected only a few times. The V call is TRBV2, the J call TRBJ2-1, with 8 bases aligning to TRBD2. The junction had 12 bases not matched to a gene; V was cut back by 4 bases and J by 4 bases. CDR1 is SNHLY, CDR2 FYNNEI, per germline. The length of the CDR3 is 17 residues. CDR3 DNA: TGTGCCAGCAGTGGGGCTGGGGTAGCGGGGACATACAATGAGCAGTTCTTC. Translation gives CASSGAGVAGTYNEQFF.

The chain recombines TRBV9 with TRBJ1-5, with 9 bases that match TRBD1. The V gene's germline CDR1 is SGDLS and CDR2 YYNGEE. V gave up 0 bases and J gave up 3 bases; unmatched junction bases: 1. This CDR3 contains 15 residues. CDR3 DNA: TGTGCCAGCAGCGTAGGACAGGGGGTCAATCAGCCCCAGCATTTT. Protein: CASSVGQGVNQPQHF. The full variable domain, rest sourced from reference TRBV9 and TRBJ1-5, is DSGVTQTPKHLITATGQRVTLRCSPRSGDLSVYWYQQSLDQGLQFLIQYYNGEERAKGNILERFSAQQFPDLHSELNLSSLELGDSALYFCASSVGQGVNQPQHFGDGTRLSIL.

This clone was found a few times. The chain links TRBV7-2 to TRBJ2-7; D call uncertain. Trimming shortened V by 4 bases and J by 3 bases, and 13 bases separated the two germline ends. CDR1 is SGHTA and CDR2 is FQGNSA in the germline V gene. The CDR3 extends over 14 amino acids. The CDR3 bases are TGTGCCAGCAGCTCTAACGCCGAGGTCTACGAGCAGTACTTC. This gives the protein CASSSNAEVYEQYF.

This clone has only a few counts. This sequence joins TRBV4-1 and TRBJ2-7, with a possible D match to TRBD1 (5 bases). V was pared by 3 bases and J by 4 bases, with 13 bases between. This CDR3 region has 14 residues. Germline V gene sequence: CDR1 MGHRA, CDR2 YSYEKL. CDR3 amino acids: CASSQDISGYEQYF. The CDR3 nucleotides read TGCGCCAGCAGCCAGGACATTTCAGGGTACGAGCAGTACTTC.

This sequence joins TRBV7-8 and TRBJ1-5; a possible D gene is TRBD1 (6 bases). This CDR3 region has 16 residues. Germline V gene lookup returns CDR1 SGHVS and CDR2 FQNEAQ. V lost 5 bases and J 9 bases, leaving 23 bases between the germline ends. CDR3 residues: CASSPGTLDSIRPQHF. CDR3 DNA: TGTGCCAGCAGCCCAGGGACATTGGATAGCATTCGGCCCCAGCATTTT.

The V and J genes are TRBV12-2 and TRBJ2-3; TRBD2, the table's D call, lacks a check against the DNA. TRBV12-2 is described as a pseudogene. This CDR3 has 17 amino acids. CDR3: CASRLQNSGRDTDTQYF. The CDR3 DNA is TGTGCAAGTCGCTTACAAAATAGCGGGAGAGACACAGATACGCAGTATTTT.

This clone was seen only once. The rearrangement uses TRBV5-1 and TRBJ1-1; 8 bases line up with TRBD1. Looked up from germline, CDR1 is SGHRS and CDR2 is YFSETQ. V was pared by 3 bases and J by 5 bases, with 9 bases of the junction left unmatched. This CDR3 is built from 15 residues. CDR3 residues: CASSSDRDRWTEAFF. The CDR3, as DNA: TGCGCCAGCAGCTCCGACAGGGACAGGTGGACTGAAGCTTTCTTT.

This rearrangement joins TRBV6-5 to TRBJ1-6; D is undetermined. The CDR3 loop spans 14 amino acids. V lost 0 bases and J 8 bases, leaving 8 bases between the germline ends. CDR1 and CDR2 from the germline V gene are MNHEY and SVGAGI. CDR3 sequence (DNA): TGTGCCAGCAGTTACTCTCCGTCGGATTCACCCCTCCACTTT. Translation: CASSYSPSDSPLHF.

This chain links TRBV5-4 with TRBJ1-2; TRBD1 matches at 7 bases. CDR3 length: 16 residues. Losses at the gene ends were 4 bases for V and 4 bases for J; bases not matched to a gene: 13. Germline V gives CDR1 SGHNT, CDR2 YYREEE (reference sequence). CDR3 nucleotides: TGTGCCAGCAGCACCGACAGGGTCAGAGCGGGCTATGGCTACACCTTC. The encoded protein is CASSTDRVRAGYGYTF.

The rearrangement joins TRBV9 to TRBJ1-5; D unclear. V was clipped by 0 bases and J by 7 bases, with 11 bases between them. Germline-derived CDR1 and CDR2 are SGDLS and YYNGEE. This CDR3 has 14 amino acids. The CDR3, as DNA: TGTGCCAGCAGCGTAGTGGGGTCGGGGCAGCCCCAGCATTTT. Translated, it gives CASSVVGSGQPQHF.

The chain employs TRBV6-6 and TRBJ1-4; 8 bases agree with TRBD1. The V and J ends lost 7 bases and 5 bases, in that order; junction bases with no gene match: 6. The CDR3 totals 14 residues. The germline V gene encodes CDR1 MNHNY and CDR2 SVGAGI (reference sequence). CDR3 region: CASKNRGGNEKLFF. CDR3 nucleotides: TGTGCCAGCAAAAACAGGGGGGGGAATGAAAAACTGTTTTTT.

This clone was detected only a few times. This chain uses TRBV28 with TRBJ1-2, with 11 bases aligning to TRBD1. The CDR3 has 15 residues. CDR1 and CDR2 (germline): MDHEN, SYDVKM. The V gene end was trimmed by 5 bases and the J gene end by 4 bases; junction bases not matched to a gene: 6. CDR3 in amino acids: CASSAPGQGGYGYTF. The CDR3 coding sequence is TGTGCCAGCAGTGCGCCGGGACAGGGGGGCTATGGCTACACCTTC.

A few counts support this clone. The chain is built from TRBV4-3 and TRBJ1-1, with unresolved D. V lost 0 bases and J 4 bases, leaving 12 bases between the germline ends. Germline values: CDR1 LGHNA, CDR2 YSLEER. This CDR3 has 15 amino acids. The CDR3 sequence is CASSQDPGEGTEAFF. DNA for the CDR3: TGCGCCAGCAGCCAAGATCCTGGGGAGGGCACTGAAGCTTTCTTT.

The chain has TRBV5-1 and TRBJ1-1, with TRBD1 as a possible D gene (5 bases). Trimming left V 3 bases short and J 4 bases short, with 16 bases between. The CDR3 is 15 residues long. Germline assignment: CDR1 SGHRS and CDR2 YFSETQ. CDR3 in amino acids: CASSSSSGMGTEAFF. The CDR3 bases are TGCGCCAGCAGCTCATCTTCAGGGATGGGCACTGAAGCTTTCTTT.

J is TRBJ1-2 and V is TRBV6-5; 7 bases align to TRBD1. Trimming at V came to 5 bases and at J to 6 bases, leaving 6 bases not matched to a gene. The CDR3 runs 13 residues. Germline-derived CDR1 and CDR2 are MNHEY and SVGAGI. The CDR3 sequence: CASSPGGYNGYTF. The CDR3 nucleotides are TGTGCCAGCAGTCCAGGGGGATACAATGGCTACACCTTC.